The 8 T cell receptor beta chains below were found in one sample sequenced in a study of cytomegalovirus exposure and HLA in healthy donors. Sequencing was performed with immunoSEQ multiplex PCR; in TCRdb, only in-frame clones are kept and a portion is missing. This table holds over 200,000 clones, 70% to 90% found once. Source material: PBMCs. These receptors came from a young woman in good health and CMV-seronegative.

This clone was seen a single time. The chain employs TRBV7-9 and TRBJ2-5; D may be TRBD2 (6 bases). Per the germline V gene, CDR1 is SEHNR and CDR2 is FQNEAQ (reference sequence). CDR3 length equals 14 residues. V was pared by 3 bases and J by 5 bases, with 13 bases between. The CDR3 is CASSLDYQRETQYF. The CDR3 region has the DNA TGTGCCAGCAGCTTGGACTATCAGCGGGAGACCCAGTACTTC.

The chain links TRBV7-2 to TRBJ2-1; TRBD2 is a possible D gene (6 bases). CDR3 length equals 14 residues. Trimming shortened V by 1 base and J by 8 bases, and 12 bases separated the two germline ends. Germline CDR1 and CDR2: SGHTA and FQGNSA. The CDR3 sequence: CASSLVGGGDEQFF. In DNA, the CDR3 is TGTGCCAGCAGCTTAGTCGGGGGAGGCGATGAGCAGTTCTTC.

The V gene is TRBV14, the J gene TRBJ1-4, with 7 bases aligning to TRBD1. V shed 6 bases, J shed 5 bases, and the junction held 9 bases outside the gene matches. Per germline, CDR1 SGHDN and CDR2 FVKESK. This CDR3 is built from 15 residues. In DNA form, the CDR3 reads TGTGCCAGCAGTTCCTACAGGGGCTCGAATGAAAAACTGTTTTTT. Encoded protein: CASSSYRGSNEKLFF. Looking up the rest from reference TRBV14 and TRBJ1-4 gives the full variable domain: EAGVTQFPSHSVIEKGQTVTLRCDPISGHDNLYWYRRVMGKEIKFLLHFVKESKQDESGMPNNRFLAERTGGTYSTLKVQPAELEDSGVYFCASSSYRGSNEKLFFGSGTQLSVL.

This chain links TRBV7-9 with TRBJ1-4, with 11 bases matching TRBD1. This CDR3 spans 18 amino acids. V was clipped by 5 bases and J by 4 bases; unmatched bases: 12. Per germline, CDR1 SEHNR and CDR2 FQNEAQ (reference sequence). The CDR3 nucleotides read TGTGCCAGCAGCCTTCGTTCCTCCGGGACAGGGGGTAATGAAAAACTGTTTTTT. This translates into CASSLRSSGTGGNEKLFF.

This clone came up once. The CDR3 DNA reads as TGTGCCACCTCGAAACCGGCCGGGGGCTACACCTTC. It yields the protein CATSKPAGGYTF. The genes are TRBV28 and TRBJ1-2, with no clear D. Germline V gives CDR1 MDHEN, CDR2 SYDVKM. V was trimmed by 10 bases and J by 8 bases, leaving 17 bases between them. The CDR3 contains 12 residues.

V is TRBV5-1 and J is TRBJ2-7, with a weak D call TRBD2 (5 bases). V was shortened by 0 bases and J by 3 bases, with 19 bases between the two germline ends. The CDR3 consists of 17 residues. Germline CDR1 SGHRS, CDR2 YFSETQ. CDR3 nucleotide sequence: TGCGCCAGCAGCTTGGCCTACCGGGGTAGCGTGGACTACGAGCAGTACTTC. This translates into CASSLAYRGSVDYEQYF.

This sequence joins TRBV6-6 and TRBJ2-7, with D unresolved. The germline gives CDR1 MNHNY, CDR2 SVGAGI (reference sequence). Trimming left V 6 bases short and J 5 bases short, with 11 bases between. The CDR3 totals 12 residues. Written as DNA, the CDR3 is TGTGCCAGCAGACTCTCTAGAGACGAGCAGTACTTC. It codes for CASRLSRDEQYF.

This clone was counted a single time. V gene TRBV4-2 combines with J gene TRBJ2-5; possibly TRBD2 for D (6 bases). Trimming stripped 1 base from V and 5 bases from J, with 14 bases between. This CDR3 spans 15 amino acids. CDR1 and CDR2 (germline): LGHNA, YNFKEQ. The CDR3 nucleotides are TGTGCCAGCAGCCAAGCGATACCGGGAGCGGAGACCCAGTACTTC. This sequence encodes CASSQAIPGAETQYF.